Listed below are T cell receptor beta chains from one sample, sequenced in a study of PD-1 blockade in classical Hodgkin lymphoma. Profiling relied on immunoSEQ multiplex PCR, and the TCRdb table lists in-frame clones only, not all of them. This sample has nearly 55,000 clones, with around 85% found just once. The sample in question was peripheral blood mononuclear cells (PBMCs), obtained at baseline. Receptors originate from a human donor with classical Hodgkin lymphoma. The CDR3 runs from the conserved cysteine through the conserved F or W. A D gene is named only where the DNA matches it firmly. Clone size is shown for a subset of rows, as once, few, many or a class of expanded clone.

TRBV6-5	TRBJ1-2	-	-	CASRASRQAPGYTF	TGTGCCAGCAGGGCCAGCCGACAGGCGCCTGGCTACACCTTC
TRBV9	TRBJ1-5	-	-	CASSVGGALWPQHF	TGTGCCAGCAGCGTAGGGGGGGCCCTGTGGCCCCAGCATTTT
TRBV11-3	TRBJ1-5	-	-	CASSPVAPNQPQHF	TGTGCCAGCAGCCCCGTGGCGCCCAATCAGCCCCAGCATTTT
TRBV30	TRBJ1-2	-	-	CAWSVRQGNYGYTF	TGTGCCTGGAGTGTACGGCAGGGGAACTATGGCTACACCTTC
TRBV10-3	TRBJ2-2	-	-	CAISELQGTGELFF	TGTGCCATCAGTGAGTTACAGGGTACCGGGGAGCTGTTTTTT
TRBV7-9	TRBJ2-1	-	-	CASSLSSSYNEQFF	TGTGCCAGCAGCTTGAGTAGCTCCTACAATGAGCAGTTCTTC
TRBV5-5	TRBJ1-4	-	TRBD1	CASSLRQGEEKLFF	TGTGCCAGCAGCTTGAGACAGGGTGAGGAAAAACTGTTTTTT
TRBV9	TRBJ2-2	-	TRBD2	CASKEREAGELFF	TGTGCCAGCAAGGAGCGGGAGGCCGGGGAGCTGTTTTTT
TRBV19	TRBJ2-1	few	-	CASSIRYDSYNEQFF	TGTGCCAGTAGTATACGTTATGACTCCTACAATGAGCAGTTCTTC
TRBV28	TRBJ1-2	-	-	CASSLHTAAGFNYGYTF	TGTGCCAGCAGTCTCCATACTGCCGCTGGCTTTAACTATGGCTACACCTTC
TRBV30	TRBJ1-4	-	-	CAWSRTATNEKLFF	TGTGCCTGGTCCAGGACAGCAACTAATGAAAAACTGTTTTTT
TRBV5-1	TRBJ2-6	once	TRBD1	CASSLSGTGGTGANVLTF	TGCGCCAGCAGCTTATCCGGGACAGGGGGAACTGGGGCCAACGTCCTGACTTTC
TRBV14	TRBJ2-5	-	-	CASSPLGTGETQYF	TGTGCCAGCAGCCCCCTAGGGACGGGGGAGACCCAGTACTTC
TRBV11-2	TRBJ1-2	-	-	CASSLETATNYGYTF	TGTGCCAGCAGCTTGGAGACAGCCACAAACTATGGCTACACCTTC
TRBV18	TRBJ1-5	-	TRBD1	CASSPDRGGNQPQHF	TGTGCCAGCTCGCCTGACAGGGGTGGCAATCAGCCCCAGCATTTT
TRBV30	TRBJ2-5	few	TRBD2	CAWSVQEAGSQYF	TGTGCCTGGAGTGTACAAGAAGCGGGAAGCCAGTACTTC
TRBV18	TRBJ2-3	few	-	CASSPPSTDTQYF	TGTGCCAGCTCACCCCCTAGCACAGATACGCAGTATTTT
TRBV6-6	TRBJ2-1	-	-	CASSSPTLYNEQFF	TGTGCCAGCAGTTCCCCGACCCTATACAATGAGCAGTTCTTC
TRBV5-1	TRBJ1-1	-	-	CASSLAQGLVTEAFF	TGCGCCAGCAGCTTGGCCCAGGGGTTAGTCACTGAAGCTTTCTTT
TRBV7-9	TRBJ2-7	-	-	CASSLQTGDPYEQYF	TGTGCCAGCAGCTTACAGACGGGGGACCCCTACGAGCAGTACTTC
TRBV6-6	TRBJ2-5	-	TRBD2	CASSYVRRETETQYF	TGTGCCAGCAGCTACGTTCGGCGGGAGACAGAGACCCAGTACTTC
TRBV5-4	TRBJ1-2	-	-	CASSSGQYGYTF	TGTGCCAGCAGCTCAGGACAGTATGGCTACACCTTC
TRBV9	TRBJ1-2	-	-	CASSVDPEINYGYTF	TGTGCCAGCAGCGTTGACCCTGAGATAAACTATGGCTACACCTTC
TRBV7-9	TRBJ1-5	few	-	CASSLEGTGGSNQPQHF	TGTGCCAGCAGCTTAGAAGGTACGGGGGGAAGCAATCAGCCCCAGCATTTT
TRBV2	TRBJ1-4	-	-	CASSERAVATNEKLFF	TGTGCCAGCAGTGAAAGGGCAGTCGCAACTAATGAAAAACTGTTTTTT
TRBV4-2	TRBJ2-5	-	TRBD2	CASSPGTSGQETQYF	TGTGCCAGCAGCCCTGGGACTAGCGGTCAAGAGACCCAGTACTTC
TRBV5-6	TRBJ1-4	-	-	CASQTADNEKLFF	TGTGCCAGCCAGACAGCCGATAATGAAAAACTGTTTTTT
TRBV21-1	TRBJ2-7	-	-	CASRLGTSGPYEQYF	TGTGCCAGCAGACTCGGGACTAGCGGACCCTACGAGCAGTACTTC
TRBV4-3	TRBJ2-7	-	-	CASSQDRFGTAYEQYF	TGCGCCAGCAGCCAAGATCGGTTCGGGACGGCCTACGAGCAGTACTTC
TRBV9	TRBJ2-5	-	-	CASSVSAGWGKETQYF	TGTGCCAGCAGCGTTTCCGCAGGGTGGGGAAAAGAGACCCAGTACTTC
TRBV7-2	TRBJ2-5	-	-	CASSRYQETQYF	TGTGCCAGCAGCAGATACCAAGAGACCCAGTACTTC
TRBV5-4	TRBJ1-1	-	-	CASSSGYTEAFF	TGTGCCAGCAGCTCAGGGTACACTGAAGCTTTCTTT
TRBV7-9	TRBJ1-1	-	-	CASSLENSEAFF	TGTGCCAGCAGCTTAGAGAACAGCGAAGCTTTCTTT
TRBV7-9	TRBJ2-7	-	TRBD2	CASSWTSGSYEQYF	TGTGCCAGCAGCTGGACTAGCGGCTCCTACGAGCAGTACTTC
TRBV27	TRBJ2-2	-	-	CASRADRPNTGELFF	TGTGCCAGCAGAGCTGACAGGCCGAACACCGGGGAGCTGTTTTTT
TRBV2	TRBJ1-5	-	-	CASSLAGNNQPQHF	TGTGCCAGCAGCCTAGCCGGGAACAATCAGCCCCAGCATTTT
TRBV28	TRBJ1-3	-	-	CASSLGWEVSGNTIYF	TGTGCCAGCAGTTTAGGGTGGGAGGTCTCTGGAAACACCATATATTTT
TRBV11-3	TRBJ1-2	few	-	CASSLDGGASYGYTF	TGTGCCAGCAGCTTAGACGGAGGGGCGAGCTATGGCTACACCTTC
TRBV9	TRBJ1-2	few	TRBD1	CASSVQGDYGYTF	TGTGCCAGCAGCGTACAGGGGGACTATGGCTACACCTTC
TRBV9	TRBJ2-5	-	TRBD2	CASSVAGGRQETQYF	TGTGCCAGCAGCGTAGCGGGAGGAAGACAAGAGACCCAGTACTTC
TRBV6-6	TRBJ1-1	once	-	CASSFPQISNTEAFF	TGTGCCAGCAGTTTCCCCCAGATTTCGAACACTGAAGCTTTCTTT
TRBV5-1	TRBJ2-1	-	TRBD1	CASSHRDREVHEQFF	TGCGCCAGCAGCCACCGGGACAGGGAGGTGCATGAGCAGTTCTTC
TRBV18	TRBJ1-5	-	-	CASSPQGDQPQHF	TGTGCCAGCTCACCACAGGGGGATCAGCCCCAGCATTTT
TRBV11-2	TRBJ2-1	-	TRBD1	CASSTYRGGSYNEQFF	TGTGCCAGCTCCACCTACAGGGGCGGTTCCTACAATGAGCAGTTCTTC
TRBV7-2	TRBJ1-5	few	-	CASSLVGGGGQPQHF	TGTGCCAGCAGCTTAGTAGGAGGGGGGGGTCAGCCCCAGCATTTT
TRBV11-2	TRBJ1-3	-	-	CASSLSRFSGNTIYF	TGTGCCAGCAGCTTGAGCAGGTTCTCTGGAAACACCATATATTTT
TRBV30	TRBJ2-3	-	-	CAWSNLALTSTDTQYF	TGTGCCTGGAGTAACCTGGCGCTTACTAGCACAGATACGCAGTATTTT
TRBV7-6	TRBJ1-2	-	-	CASSFPGSGYGYTF	TGTGCCAGCAGCTTTCCGGGATCAGGCTATGGCTACACCTTC
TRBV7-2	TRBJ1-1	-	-	CASSFFKRGAFPLETEAFF	TGTGCCAGCAGCTTTTTTAAGAGGGGGGCGTTCCCACTAGAGACTGAAGCTTTCTTT
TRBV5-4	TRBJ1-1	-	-	CASSLVQGMNTEAFF	TGTGCCAGCAGCTTGGTGCAGGGGATGAACACTGAAGCTTTCTTT
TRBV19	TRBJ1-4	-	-	CASSGRTEKLFF	TGTGCCAGCTCGGGACGAACCGAAAAACTGTTTTTT
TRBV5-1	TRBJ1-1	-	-	CASSRTGGGGFTEAFF	TGCGCCAGCAGCAGAACCGGGGGCGGTGGATTCACTGAAGCTTTCTTT
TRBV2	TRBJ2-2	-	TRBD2	CASRGRFNTGELFF	TGTGCCTCCCGCGGGAGGTTTAACACCGGGGAGCTGTTTTTT
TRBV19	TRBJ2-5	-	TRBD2	CASSTHPSGQETQYF	TGTGCCAGTAGTACTCACCCTAGCGGACAAGAGACCCAGTACTTC